The 24 T cell receptor beta chains presented below share a single source sample, sequenced in a study of blood T cell repertoires in COVID-19. Only in-frame clones appear in the TCRdb table, and some are missing; sequencing was by immunoSEQ multiplex PCR. This repertoire shows roughly 110,000 clones, over 60% found once; its top ten account for 6.2%. The sequencing input was peripheral blood. The receptors originated from an older man with COVID-19, enrolled during active disease.

The V gene is TRBV4-1, the J gene TRBJ2-7, with TRBD2 identical over 7 bases. CDR1 and CDR2 (germline): MGHRA, YSYEKL. The CDR3 spans 15 residues. The V and J ends lost 4 bases and 1 base, in that order; junction bases with no gene match: 7. CDR3 loop: CASSRSASGSYEQYF. The CDR3 DNA is TGCGCCAGCAGCCGCTCGGCTAGCGGTTCCTACGAGCAGTACTTC.

This chain uses TRBV6-2 or TRBV6-3 with TRBJ1-1; 9 bases map to TRBD1. Trimming removed 2 bases from V and 6 bases from J; junction bases left unmatched: 4. Germline V gives CDR1 MNHEY, CDR2 SVGEGT. The CDR3 loop spans 14 amino acids. For the CDR3, the DNA is TGTGCCAGCAGTTACGGACAGGGGTTGGCTGAAGCTTTCTTT. Translating gives CASSYGQGLAEAFF.

The chain links TRBV24-1 to TRBJ1-1, with 7 bases identical to TRBD1. V shed 6 bases, J shed 7 bases, and the junction held 4 bases outside the gene matches. This CDR3 has 12 residues. Germline-derived CDR1 and CDR2 are KGHDR and SFDVKD. DNA of the CDR3: TGTGCCACCAGTACGACAGGGCGTGAAGCTTTCTTT. Protein: CATSTTGREAFF.

The chain couples TRBV11-2 to TRBJ1-3, with D possibly matching TRBD1 (5 bases). The V and J ends lost 5 bases and 2 bases respectively, with 19 bases between them. Germline V gives CDR1 SGHAT, CDR2 FQNNGV. The CDR3 consists of 17 residues. The CDR3 DNA reads TGTGCCAGCAGCCTGACGCGGGGGACCAGACCTGGAAACACCATATATTTT. Its protein product is CASSLTRGTRPGNTIYF.

This chain connects TRBV10-3 to TRBJ2-3, with 9 bases fitting TRBD1. CDR1 and CDR2 from the germline V gene are ENHRY and SYGVKD. J was trimmed by 2 bases and V by 3 bases; bases with no gene match: 6. This CDR3 has 16 amino acids. CDR3 residues: CAISEGTGRITDTQYF. The CDR3 nucleotides read TGTGCCATCAGTGAAGGGACAGGGCGGATCACAGATACGCAGTATTTT.

This chain uses TRBV11-2 with TRBJ2-5, with TRBD1 identical over 7 bases. J gave up 3 bases and V 1 base, and 5 bases lay outside the gene matches. This CDR3 has 15 amino acids. The V gene's germline CDR1 is SGHAT and CDR2 FQNNGV. CDR3 loop: CASSLAPRGKETQYF. The DNA of the CDR3 is TGTGCCAGCAGCTTAGCACCCAGGGGGAAAGAGACCCAGTACTTC. Drawing the rest from reference TRBV11-2 and TRBJ2-5, the complete variable domain is EAGVAQSPRYKIIEKRQSVAFWCNPISGHATLYWYQQILGQGPKLLIQFQNNGVVDDSQLPKDRFSAERLKGVDSTLKIQPAKLEDSAVYLCASSLAPRGKETQYFGPGTRLLVL.

The chain couples TRBV28 to TRBJ1-2; 12 bases match TRBD1. V was pared by 4 bases and J by 3 bases, with 12 bases of the junction left unmatched. CDR3 length equals 18 residues. Germline V CDR1 and CDR2: MDHEN, SYDVKM. The CDR3 DNA reads as TGTGCCAGCAGTTCGGGGGACAGGGGGCTAACCAAGTACTATGGCTACACCTTC. Protein product: CASSSGDRGLTKYYGYTF.

With regard to this clone: The same CDR3 also results from other DNA sequences found in this sample. This chain joins TRBV10-1 and TRBJ1-1, with unresolved D. Trimming shortened V by 0 bases and J by 1 base, and 3 bases separated the two germline ends. Germline CDR1 is WNHNN and CDR2 is SYGVQD (reference sequence). CDR3 size: 13 residues. CDR3 in DNA: TGCGCCAGCAGTGAGTCCGGGAACACTGAAGCTTTCTTT. Translation: CASSESGNTEAFF.

The chain has TRBV2 and TRBJ2-1, with D possibly being TRBD2 (5 bases). Germline loops: CDR1 SNHLY, CDR2 FYNNEI. The CDR3 runs to 13 residues. V was trimmed by 6 bases and J by 4 bases, leaving 10 bases between them. The CDR3 loop reads CASRAEGYNEQFF. Written as DNA, the CDR3 is TGTGCCAGCAGGGCAGAGGGATACAATGAGCAGTTCTTC.

The V call is TRBV2, the J call TRBJ2-7, with 9 nucleotides matching TRBD2. The germline V gene encodes CDR1 SNHLY and CDR2 FYNNEI. The CDR3 consists of 15 residues. V dropped 2 bases and J dropped 2; count of bases not matched to a gene: 4. The CDR3 nucleotides are TGTGCCAGCAGTGAATGGCGGGAGGGGGCCTACGAGCAGTACTTC. It specifies CASSEWREGAYEQYF.

CDR3 bases: TGTGCCAGCAGCGCATACAGGGCGGGTACCGGGGAGCTGTTTTTT. Protein: CASSAYRAGTGELFF. The V and J genes are TRBV7-2 and TRBJ2-2, with D possibly TRBD1 on 6 matching bases. The V end lost 5 bases, the J end lost 5 bases, and 15 bases lay between the germline ends. CDR3 length equals 15 residues. Per germline, CDR1 SGHTA and CDR2 FQGNSA.

V is TRBV6-4 and J is TRBJ2-1; 8 bases are a match to TRBD1. J lost 6 bases, V lost 3 bases, and 4 bases had no gene match. The CDR3 length is 14 residues. Germline V gene sequence: CDR1 MRHNA, CDR2 SNTAGT. CDR3 residues: CASSETGEVNEQFF. The DNA for the CDR3 is TGTGCCAGCAGTGAGACAGGGGAAGTCAATGAGCAGTTCTTC.

Here the CDR3 reads CASSFARLAGANEQFF. CDR3 nucleotide sequence: TGTGCCAGCAGTTTCGCGCGCCTAGCGGGAGCCAATGAGCAGTTCTTC. The V and J genes are TRBV28 and TRBJ2-1, with 10 bases matching TRBD2. J lost 6 bases, V lost 3 bases, and 8 bases had no gene match. Germline loops: CDR1 MDHEN, CDR2 SYDVKM. The CDR3 consists of 16 residues.

This rearrangement joins TRBV5-1 to TRBJ1-2; the D gene is possibly TRBD1 (5 bases). V lost 1 base and J 4 bases, leaving 11 bases between the germline ends. This CDR3 is 14 amino acids long. CDR1 is SGHRS and CDR2 is YFSETQ in the germline V gene. The CDR3 bases are TGCGCCAGCAGCTTGAATACGGACATCTATGGCTACACCTTC. The encoded protein is CASSLNTDIYGYTF.

This clone was picked up a small number of times. The chain links TRBV6-6 to TRBJ2-2; TRBD2 is a possible D gene (5 bases). In germline, CDR1 is MNHNY, CDR2 SVGAGI (reference sequence). This CDR3 comprises 15 residues. V lost 5 bases and J 0 bases, leaving 10 bases between the germline ends. CDR3 bases: TGTGCCAGCAGTCCCCGGGGAGCGAACACCGGGGAGCTGTTTTTT. It translates to CASSPRGANTGELFF.

This chain connects TRBV5-1 to TRBJ2-1, with TRBD2 matching over 7 bases. The CDR3 runs 16 residues. The junction had 8 bases not matched to a gene; V was cut back by 1 base and J by 4 bases. Germline V gene sequence: CDR1 SGHRS, CDR2 YFSETQ. CDR3 bases: TGCGCCAGCAGCTTGTCCTTGCGGGAGTATTACAATGAGCAGTTCTTC. Encoded protein: CASSLSLREYYNEQFF.

The gene calls are TRBV30 and TRBJ1-2; D may be TRBD1 (6 bases). There are 17 residues in the CDR3. Per germline, CDR1 GTSNPN and CDR2 SVGIG (reference sequence). Trimming pared 4 bases from V and 0 bases from J, leaving 21 bases between. CDR3: CAWTSPWGLGPNYGYTF. The DNA for the CDR3 is TGTGCCTGGACCAGTCCTTGGGGGCTAGGACCTAACTATGGCTACACCTTC.

The rearrangement links TRBV7-2 to TRBJ1-5, with 8 nucleotides matching TRBD1. Germline V gives CDR1 SGHTA, CDR2 FQGNSA. This CDR3 has 15 amino acids. The V segment lost 1 base and the J segment 6 bases; nucleotides outside the gene matches: 5. DNA of the CDR3: TGTGCCAGCAGCTTAGGACAGGGGAACTTTCAGCCCCAGCATTTT. It encodes CASSLGQGNFQPQHF. Variable domain in full (rest from reference TRBV7-2 and TRBJ1-5): GAGVSQSPSNKVTEKGKDVELRCDPISGHTALYWYRQSLGQGLEFLIYFQGNSAPDKSGLPSDRFSAERTGGSVSTLTIQRTQQEDSAVYLCASSLGQGNFQPQHFGDGTRLSIL.

V gene TRBV21-1 combines with J gene TRBJ2-3; TRBD2 is the table's D call, not checked against the DNA. TRBV21-1 is noted as a pseudogene. The CDR3 loop spans 19 amino acids. The CDR3 reads CASTEDPTQVAGHTDTQYF. CDR3 nucleotide sequence: TGTGCCAGCACCGAGGACCCGACCCAGGTAGCGGGTCACACAGATACGCAGTATTTT.

The V and J genes are TRBV5-1 and TRBJ2-5; 7 nucleotides align to TRBD1. Germline CDR1 is SGHRS and CDR2 is YFSETQ. J lost 4 bases, V lost 0 bases, and 15 bases had no gene match. CDR3 size: 18 residues. The CDR3 region has the DNA TGCGCCAGCAGCTTGGATAATTCATGGGCAGGGGGAAGAGAGACCCAGTACTTC. It codes for CASSLDNSWAGGRETQYF.

The chain links TRBV3-1 (or the pseudogene TRBV3-2) to TRBJ2-3, with D unresolved. V lost 2 bases, J lost 3 bases, and 9 bases lay in between. This CDR3 is 14 amino acids long. CDR1 is LGHDT and CDR2 is YNNKEL in the germline V gene (reference sequence). As DNA, the CDR3 is TGTGCCAGCAGCCAAACCGCGGATACAGATACGCAGTATTTT. Its translation: CASSQTADTDTQYF.

The J gene is TRBJ2-7, the V gene TRBV7-2; a weak D match, TRBD2 (5 bases). This CDR3 has 15 residues. The germline CDR1 and CDR2 sequences are SGHTA and FQGNSA. V shed 4 bases and J shed 0 bases, with 13 bases lying between them. In DNA form, the CDR3 reads TGTGCCAGCAGCTCGGACTTCCAGAGCTCCTACGAGCAGTACTTC. Protein: CASSSDFQSSYEQYF. The complete variable domain, with remaining parts taken from reference TRBV7-2 and TRBJ2-7, reads GAGVSQSPSNKVTEKGKDVELRCDPISGHTALYWYRQSLGQGLEFLIYFQGNSAPDKSGLPSDRFSAERTGGSVSTLTIQRTQQEDSAVYLCASSSDFQSSYEQYFGPGTRLTVT.

The chain is built from TRBV9 and TRBJ2-6; TRBD1 aligns across 9 bases. With V trimmed by 4 bases and J by 0 bases, 5 bases remained unmatched. The CDR3 spans 17 residues. The germline V gene encodes CDR1 SGDLS and CDR2 YYNGEE. The CDR3 spells CASSRGTGISGANVLTF. In nucleotides, the CDR3 is TGTGCCAGCAGCAGAGGGACAGGGATCTCTGGGGCCAACGTCCTGACTTTC.

The V gene is TRBV5-1, the J gene TRBJ1-1, with 10 bases aligning to TRBD1. Trimming took 4 bases from V and 8 from J; bases not matched to a gene: 5. Germline CDR1 is SGHRS and CDR2 is YFSETQ. This CDR3 contains 13 residues. CDR3 DNA sequence: TGCGCCAGCAGCCTAGGGACAGGGGAAGAAGCTTTCTTT. Amino acid sequence: CASSLGTGEEAFF. The full variable domain, its missing parts supplied by reference TRBV5-1 and TRBJ1-1, is KAGVTQTPRYLIKTRGQQVTLSCSPISGHRSVSWYQQTPGQGLQFLFEYFSETQRNKGNFPGRFSGRQFSNSRSEMNVSTLELGDSALYLCASSLGTGEEAFFGQGTRLTVV.